This is a list of T cell receptor beta chains from one sample in a study of cytomegalovirus exposure and HLA in healthy donors. Assay used: immunoSEQ multiplex PCR; TCRdb lists only in-frame clones, some missing. The sample has more than 100,000 clones, about four fifths seen once. Sequencing was performed on PBMCs. The receptors come from a male donor in good health and CMV-seronegative. The CDR3 runs from the conserved cysteine through the conserved F or W. A D gene is named only where the DNA matches it firmly. Clone size is not always given. Where it is, it says once, few, many or a class for expanded clones.

CDR3aa,CDR3nt,abundance,j_gene,v_gene,d_gene
CASSLSLAGYEQYF,TGTGCCAGCAGCTTGTCTCTAGCGGGGTACGAGCAGTACTTC,few,TRBJ2-7,TRBV5-6,TRBD2
CASIPGTGGQAGQTDTQYF,TGTGCCAGTATTCCCGGGACAGGAGGCCAGGCGGGTCAAACAGATACGCAGTATTTT,.,TRBJ2-3,TRBV7-9,TRBD1
CASSPRQGGNYGYTF,TGTGCCAGCAGCCCTCGACAGGGGGGTAACTATGGCTACACCTTC,.,TRBJ1-2,TRBV4-2,TRBD1
CASGRAGGVYEQYF,TGTGCCAGCGGTAGGGCAGGGGGTGTCTACGAGCAGTACTTC,.,TRBJ2-7,TRBV6-5,TRBD1
CASSSSDTQYF,TGTGCCAGCAGCTCCTCAGATACGCAGTATTTT,.,TRBJ2-3,TRBV7-9,.
CASSHREGNQPQHF,TGTGCCAGCTCCCACCGTGAGGGCAATCAGCCCCAGCATTTT,.,TRBJ1-5,TRBV18,.
CAWSKRSSYEQYF,TGTGCCTGGAGTAAGAGGAGCTCCTACGAGCAGTACTTC,.,TRBJ2-7,TRBV30,.
CASSLAGGIGNQPQHF,TGTGCCAGCAGCTTAGCGGGAGGGATCGGCAATCAGCCCCAGCATTTT,.,TRBJ1-5,TRBV7-8,.
CASSQDGQALYGYTF,TGCGCCAGCAGCCAAGATGGACAGGCTCTCTATGGCTACACCTTC,.,TRBJ1-2,TRBV4-3,TRBD1
CASRLYSSYEQYF,TGTGCCAGCCGTCTTTACAGTTCCTACGAGCAGTACTTC,.,TRBJ2-7,TRBV7-2,.
CASSLARSAGGLGDTQYF,TGTGCCAGCAGCTTAGCGAGGTCAGCGGGGGGGCTTGGAGATACGCAGTATTTT,once,TRBJ2-3,TRBV7-2,TRBD2
CASSSFGGELFF,TGTGCCAGCAGCTCCTTCGGCGGGGAGCTGTTTTTT,.,TRBJ2-2,TRBV7-2,.
CASSFGGNLNTEAFF,TGTGCCAGCAGCTTTGGGGGGAACTTGAACACTGAAGCTTTCTTT,.,TRBJ1-1,TRBV7-9,.
CSVERDEKLFF,TGCAGCGTTGAGAGGGATGAAAAACTGTTTTTT,.,TRBJ1-4,TRBV29-1,.
CASSPLPGQGNSPLHF,TGTGCCAGCTCACCGCTACCGGGACAGGGGAATTCACCCCTCCACTTT,.,TRBJ1-6,TRBV18,TRBD1
CASSRPGGGTEAFF,TGTGCCAGCAGCCGACCGGGGGGCGGCACTGAAGCTTTCTTT,few,TRBJ1-1,TRBV5-4,.
CASSLGQGYLLGDEQYF,TGCGCCAGCAGCCTAGGACAGGGGTACCTCTTGGGGGACGAGCAGTACTTC,.,TRBJ2-7,TRBV5-1,TRBD1
CSAPHGNGYTF,TGCAGTGCCCCGCACGGGAACGGCTACACCTTC,.,TRBJ1-2,TRBV20-1,.
CASSTGDYNEKLFF,TGCGCCAGCAGCACCGGGGACTATAATGAAAAACTGTTTTTT,.,TRBJ1-4,TRBV5-1,.
CASSLEAMNTEAFF,TGCGCCAGCAGCTTGGAAGCTATGAACACTGAAGCTTTCTTT,.,TRBJ1-1,TRBV5-1,.
CASSESSGGLQETQYF,TGTGCCAGCAGTGAGTCTAGCGGGGGGCTCCAAGAGACCCAGTACTTC,.,TRBJ2-5,TRBV6-1,TRBD2
CSVDPYTGELFF,TGCAGCGTTGACCCCTACACCGGGGAGCTGTTTTTT,few,TRBJ2-2,TRBV29-1,.
CASRIYNEQFF,TGTGCCAGCAGAATATACAATGAGCAGTTCTTC,.,TRBJ2-1,TRBV27,.
CAWSVGTGRDTEAFF,TGTGCCTGGAGTGTAGGGACAGGCCGGGACACTGAAGCTTTCTTT,.,TRBJ1-1,TRBV30,TRBD1
CASSHPTGGLQETQYF,TGCGCCAGCAGCCACCCGACAGGGGGTCTCCAAGAGACCCAGTACTTC,.,TRBJ2-5,TRBV4-1,TRBD1